These T cell receptor beta chains were read from a single sample in a study of blood T cell repertoires in COVID-19. The table came from immunoSEQ multiplex PCR; TCRdb's copy has only in-frame clones and leaves some out. Seen here are over 65,000 clones, about nine tenths observed once, and the top ten hold roughly 8%. Specimen: peripheral blood. The receptor source for this set is a man younger than 45 with acute or convalescent COVID-19. The CDR3 runs from the conserved cysteine through the conserved F or W. The order of the fields is V gene, clone size, J gene, D gene, CDR3 DNA, CDR3 protein. D genes are given only for firm matches. Clone sizes are given selectively: once, few, many, or a class where the clone is expanded.

V: TRBV18; size: NA; J: TRBJ1-1; D: TRBD1; DNA: TGTGCCAGCTCACAACAGGGGGCTTTGGGGACTGAAGCTTTCTTT; CDR3: CASSQQGALGTEAFF
V: TRBV10-3; size: NA; J: TRBJ2-7; D: TRBD1; DNA: TGTGCCATCAGTGAAAACAGGGGGCTATACGAGCAGTACTTC; CDR3: CAISENRGLYEQYF
V: TRBV10-2; size: NA; J: TRBJ2-7; D: NA; DNA: TGCGCCAGCAGTGTTAGCGTGACGAACGAGCAGTACTTC; CDR3: CASSVSVTNEQYF
V: TRBV28; size: NA; J: TRBJ2-7; D: NA; DNA: TGTGCCGTTGTCCAGTTTTCTCCCTACGAGCAGTACTTC; CDR3: CAVVQFSPYEQYF
V: TRBV24-1; size: NA; J: TRBJ2-3; D: TRBD2; DNA: TGTGCCACCAGTGATCCACTAGCGGGAACCACAGATACGCAGTATTTT; CDR3: CATSDPLAGTTDTQYF
V: TRBV6-5; size: NA; J: TRBJ1-2; D: NA; DNA: TGTGCCAGCAAGCAGGGTCTCTATGGCTACACCTTC; CDR3: CASKQGLYGYTF
V: TRBV15; size: NA; J: TRBJ1-6; D: NA; DNA: TGTGCCACCAGCAGAGATTTCCAGGGTAACTCACCCCTCCACTTT; CDR3: CATSRDFQGNSPLHF
V: TRBV19; size: few; J: TRBJ1-2; D: NA; DNA: TGTGCCAGTGCGGTGGCGAGGTCTGATGGCTACACCTTC; CDR3: CASAVARSDGYTF
V: TRBV2; size: NA; J: TRBJ2-1; D: NA; DNA: TGTGCCAGCGGAGCGGGACAAAGCTCCTACAATGAGCAGTTCTTC; CDR3: CASGAGQSSYNEQFF
V: TRBV5-1; size: NA; J: TRBJ2-1; D: NA; DNA: TGCGCCAGCCAGAGAGGGGACAATGATAATAATGAGCAGTTCTTC; CDR3: CASQRGDNDNNEQFF
V: TRBV19; size: NA; J: TRBJ2-1; D: NA; DNA: TGTGCCAGTATGGGGGGGCTCTGGGCCAATGAGCAGTTCTTC; CDR3: CASMGGLWANEQFF
V: TRBV11-3; size: NA; J: TRBJ2-5; D: TRBD2; DNA: TGTGCCAGCAGCTTAGGCGGGAGTAAGGAGACCCAGTACTTC; CDR3: CASSLGGSKETQYF
V: TRBV18; size: NA; J: TRBJ2-1; D: NA; DNA: TGTGCCAGCTCACCTGAGCTAAATGAGCAGTTCTTC; CDR3: CASSPELNEQFF
V: TRBV9; size: NA; J: TRBJ2-2; D: TRBD1; DNA: TGTGCCAGTTCCGACAGGGGGTCCGCGAACACCGGGGAGCTGTTTTTT; CDR3: CASSDRGSANTGELFF
V: TRBV29-1; size: NA; J: TRBJ2-5; D: NA; DNA: TGCAGCGTTGAAGGGGGGGGCGGAGGGGCCCCTGGAGTGGAGACCCAGTACTTC; CDR3: CSVEGGGGGAPGVETQYF
V: TRBV10-1; size: NA; J: TRBJ2-3; D: TRBD2; DNA: TGCGCCAGCAGTGTTACTAGCGGGAGCACAGATACGCAGTATTTT; CDR3: CASSVTSGSTDTQYF
V: TRBV7-9; size: NA; J: TRBJ2-5; D: NA; DNA: TGTGCCAGCAGTCCGCCCGGCGGGTTGTTGGGGAAAGAGACCCAGTACTTC; CDR3: CASSPPGGLLGKETQYF
V: TRBV27; size: NA; J: TRBJ1-1; D: TRBD1; DNA: TGTGCCAGCAGTCGGAGACAGGGGTTTTCCACTGAAGCTTTCTTT; CDR3: CASSRRQGFSTEAFF
V: TRBV19; size: few; J: TRBJ1-5; D: NA; DNA: TGTGCCAGTAGTCCTCAACAGGGCTCTCAGCCCCAGCATTTT; CDR3: CASSPQQGSQPQHF
V: TRBV21-1; size: NA; J: TRBJ2-7; D: NA; DNA: TGTGCCAGAGGGACTAGCGGGAGGGCCAGGCAGTCCTACGAGCAGTACTTC; CDR3: CARGTSGRARQSYEQYF
V: TRBV27; size: NA; J: TRBJ2-7; D: TRBD1; DNA: TGTGCCAGCAGTTTGTCAGGGGGTTTCGAGCAGTACTTC; CDR3: CASSLSGGFEQYF
V: TRBV7-8; size: NA; J: TRBJ2-5; D: NA; DNA: TGTGCCAGCAGCTTCAGCGGGTCAGAGACCCAGTACTTC; CDR3: CASSFSGSETQYF
V: TRBV9; size: NA; J: TRBJ1-1; D: NA; DNA: TGTGCCAGCAGCGCGGGACACCCGGGGACTGAAGCTTTCTTT; CDR3: CASSAGHPGTEAFF
V: TRBV5-4; size: NA; J: TRBJ2-2; D: TRBD1; DNA: TGTGCCAGCAGCTTGGGCGGGACAGGGGTTGCCGGGGAGCTGTTTTTT; CDR3: CASSLGGTGVAGELFF
V: TRBV27; size: NA; J: TRBJ2-1; D: TRBD2; DNA: TGTGCCAGCAGTGCCTTGACCTCACTAGCGGGAGGGTCGGGCGAGCAGTTCTTC; CDR3: CASSALTSLAGGSGEQFF
V: TRBV5-6; size: NA; J: TRBJ2-3; D: NA; DNA: TGTGCCAGCAGCTTCGAGTTACAGGGAGCGACAGATACGCAGTATTTT; CDR3: CASSFELQGATDTQYF
V: TRBV6-5; size: NA; J: TRBJ2-5; D: TRBD1; DNA: TGTGCCAGCGCCCAGGGGGCCGGGGAGACCCAGTACTTC; CDR3: CASAQGAGETQYF
V: TRBV6-5; size: NA; J: TRBJ2-1; D: NA; DNA: TGTGCCAGCAGTTACCGGACTTCCTACAATGAGCAGTTCTTC; CDR3: CASSYRTSYNEQFF
V: TRBV6-5; size: NA; J: TRBJ1-4; D: NA; DNA: TGTGCCAGCAGTTACGGGGGCTCCAGTGAAAAACTGTTTTTT; CDR3: CASSYGGSSEKLFF
V: TRBV29-1; size: NA; J: TRBJ1-2; D: TRBD1; DNA: TGCAGCGTTGAACCGACAGGGGCCGGCTATGGCTACACCTTC; CDR3: CSVEPTGAGYGYTF
V: TRBV3-1/TRBV3-2; size: NA; J: TRBJ1-1; D: NA; DNA: TGTGCCAGCAGCCAGTCTAGCAACAAGGGCACTGAAGCTTTCTTT; CDR3: CASSQSSNKGTEAFF
V: TRBV19; size: NA; J: TRBJ1-2; D: NA; DNA: TGTGCCAGTAGCCGCCGGGGCAGGGAGGTCGGCTACACCTTC; CDR3: CASSRRGREVGYTF
V: TRBV28; size: NA; J: TRBJ2-7; D: NA; DNA: TGTGCCAGCACTGGCGCGGACTACTCCTCCTACGAGCAGTACTTC; CDR3: CASTGADYSSYEQYF
V: TRBV6-5; size: NA; J: TRBJ1-1; D: TRBD1; DNA: TGTGCCAGCAGTTACCGCAGGGGGCCGAACACTGAAGCTTTCTTT; CDR3: CASSYRRGPNTEAFF
V: TRBV5-5; size: few; J: TRBJ2-5; D: NA; DNA: TGTGCCAGCAGCTTTGGACAGCTAAGACAAGAGACCCAGTACTTC; CDR3: CASSFGQLRQETQYF
V: TRBV21-1; size: NA; J: TRBJ1-1; D: NA; DNA: TGTGCCAGCAGCAAAGGGGGACAGGAAACTGAAGCTTTCTTT; CDR3: CASSKGGQETEAFF
V: TRBV19; size: few; J: TRBJ1-4; D: NA; DNA: TGTGCGACTGGCGGGGTACTGGGCGAAAAACTGTTTTTT; CDR3: CATGGVLGEKLFF
V: TRBV12-3/TRBV12-4; size: NA; J: TRBJ2-2; D: NA; DNA: TGTGCCAGCAGTAGGACAGCCACCGGGGAGCTGTTTTTT; CDR3: CASSRTATGELFF
V: TRBV6-1; size: NA; J: TRBJ2-1; D: TRBD2; DNA: TGTGCCAGCAGTGAAGCGCTGGCGGGAGGGCCGGATGAGCAGTTCTTC; CDR3: CASSEALAGGPDEQFF
V: TRBV9; size: NA; J: TRBJ2-3; D: TRBD2; DNA: TGTGCCAGCAGCGTAGGGGTCGGGACTAGCGGGAGAGGGAGCACAGATACGCAGTATTTT; CDR3: CASSVGVGTSGRGSTDTQYF